These 11 T cell receptor beta chains came from one sample sequenced in a study of shared clonotypes between healthy human individuals. The repertoire was sequenced with immunoSEQ multiplex PCR; TCRdb's copy has only in-frame clones and lacks some. This sample carries over 2 million clones, 95% of them seen once, and the ten largest clones take 0.13%. The sequencing input was naive CD4+ T cells sorted from blood. As for subset: CD45RA+ positively selected. The receptors derive from a man aged 18 to 29 in good health.

The chain links TRBV9 to TRBJ1-6, with D hard to call. Trimming stripped 1 base from V and 10 bases from J, with 6 bases between. The CDR3 covers 12 residues. Germline CDR1 is SGDLS and CDR2 is YYNGEE. The CDR3 is CASSVNDSPLHF. The CDR3 DNA is TGTGCCAGCAGCGTAAACGACTCACCCCTCCACTTT.

The rearrangement joins TRBV11-3 to TRBJ1-1; 8 bases agree with TRBD1. From germline, CDR1 is SGHNT and CDR2 YENEEA. This CDR3 comprises 17 residues. V dropped 4 bases and J dropped 2; count of bases not matched to a gene: 12. This CDR3 is CASSSTYRGAKNTEAFF. CDR3 DNA sequence: TGTGCCAGCAGCTCTACATACAGGGGGGCAAAAAACACTGAAGCTTTCTTT.

This clone appeared a single time. The genes are TRBV11-3 and TRBJ2-2; TRBD1 or TRBD2 may be the D gene (6 bases each). This CDR3 comprises 17 residues. V was trimmed by 0 bases and J by 3 bases, leaving 14 bases between them. Germline lookup yields CDR1 SGHNT and CDR2 YENEEA. In DNA, the CDR3 is TGTGCCAGCAGCTTAGATCGATGGGGGGCTCACACCGGGGAGCTGTTTTTT. This sequence encodes CASSLDRWGAHTGELFF.

The chain employs TRBV9 and TRBJ2-1; no definite D call. Trimming cost V 4 bases and J 1 base, with 6 bases left between them. Germline CDR1 SGDLS, CDR2 YYNGEE. The CDR3 length is 13 residues. The CDR3 loop reads CASSSPSYNEQFF. The CDR3 DNA reads TGTGCCAGCAGCTCCCCGTCCTACAATGAGCAGTTCTTC.

This chain joins TRBV5-6 and TRBJ2-7, with 9 bases aligning to TRBD1. CDR1 is SGHDT and CDR2 is YYEEEE in the germline V gene. CDR3 length: 14 residues. After removal of 5 bases from V and 3 bases from J, the junction contained 6 bases not matched to a gene. As DNA, the CDR3 is TGTGCCAGCAGAGGACAGGGACAGGGCTACGAGCAGTACTTC. This translates into CASRGQGQGYEQYF.

This chain joins TRBV5-1 and TRBJ1-1; the D gene is possibly TRBD1 (5 bases). The germline V and J ends were trimmed by 0 bases and 11 bases, with 20 bases remaining between them. Germline assignment: CDR1 SGHRS and CDR2 YFSETQ. The CDR3 is made up of 15 amino acids. The CDR3 DNA reads as TGCGCCAGCAGCTTGGTTGGGGCAGGGTATGGAGAGGCTTTCTTT. This translates into CASSLVGAGYGEAFF.

The chain employs TRBV10-2 and TRBJ2-5, with D possibly being TRBD2 (6 bases). V was trimmed by 4 bases and J by 4 bases, leaving 13 bases between them. CDR3 length: 14 residues. Germline CDR1 and CDR2: WSHSY and SAAADI. The CDR3 here is CASSGTTGRETQYF. In DNA, the CDR3 is TGCGCCAGCAGTGGGACTACCGGACGAGAGACCCAGTACTTC.

This rearrangement joins TRBV10-3 to TRBJ2-3; 7 bases are shared with TRBD2. V dropped 0 bases and J dropped 1; count of bases not matched to a gene: 10. This CDR3 spans 18 amino acids. Per germline, CDR1 ENHRY and CDR2 SYGVKD. CDR3 in amino acids: CAISESLWASGGTDTQYF. In DNA, the CDR3 is TGTGCCATCAGTGAGTCTCTCTGGGCTAGCGGAGGCACAGATACGCAGTATTTT.

This chain joins TRBV27 and TRBJ2-5, with no clear D. The germline gives CDR1 MNHEY, CDR2 SMNVEV (reference sequence). This CDR3 has 13 amino acids. V lost 7 bases and J lost 1, with 10 bases in between. The DNA of the CDR3 is TGTGCCAGCAAAGCCTGGGCCCAAGAGACCCAGTACTTC. Translated: CASKAWAQETQYF.

The chain has TRBV6-4 and TRBJ2-3; TRBD2 agrees at 12 bases. Losses at the gene ends were 4 bases for V and 0 bases for J; bases not matched to a gene: 5. The CDR3 extends over 17 amino acids. Germline V gene lookup returns CDR1 MRHNA and CDR2 SNTAGT. The CDR3 loop reads CASSASGRASSTDTQYF. The CDR3 DNA sequence: TGTGCCAGCAGTGCTAGCGGGAGGGCCTCTAGCACAGATACGCAGTATTTT.

The chain recombines TRBV4-3 with TRBJ1-4; 7 bases fit TRBD1. The CDR3 is made up of 17 amino acids. Germline V gives CDR1 LGHNA, CDR2 YSLEER. J lost 1 base, V lost 0 bases, and 5 bases had no gene match. Here the CDR3 reads CASSQDPYRGTNEKLFF. CDR3 nucleotides: TGCGCCAGCAGCCAAGATCCTTACAGGGGAACTAATGAAAAACTGTTTTTT.